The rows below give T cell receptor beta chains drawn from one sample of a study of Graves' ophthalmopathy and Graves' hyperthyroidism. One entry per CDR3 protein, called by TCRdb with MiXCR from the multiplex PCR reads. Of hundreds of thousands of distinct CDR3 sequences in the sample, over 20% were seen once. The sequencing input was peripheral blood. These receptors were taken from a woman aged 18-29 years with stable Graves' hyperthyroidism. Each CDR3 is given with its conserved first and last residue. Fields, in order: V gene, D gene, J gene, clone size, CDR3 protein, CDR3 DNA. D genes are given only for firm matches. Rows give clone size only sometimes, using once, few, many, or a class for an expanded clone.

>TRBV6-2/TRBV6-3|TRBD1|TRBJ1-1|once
CASSYAGGYTEAFF
TGTGCCAGCAGTTACGCAGGGGGGTACACTGAAGCTTTCTTT
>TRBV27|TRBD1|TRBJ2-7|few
CASGPGTGIMSEQYF
TGTGCCAGCGGACCCGGGACAGGGATTATGAGCGAGCAGTACTTC
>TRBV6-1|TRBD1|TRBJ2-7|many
CASSESGTGSYEQYF
TGTGCCAGCAGTGAATCCGGGACAGGGAGCTACGAGCAGTACTTC
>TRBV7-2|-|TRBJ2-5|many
CASSFLRGQETQYF
TGTGCCAGCAGCTTTTTGCGGGGACAAGAGACCCAGTACTTC
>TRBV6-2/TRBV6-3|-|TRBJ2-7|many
CASSYSRLAVYEQYF
TGTGCCAGCAGTTACTCTCGGCTAGCCGTCTACGAGCAGTACTTC
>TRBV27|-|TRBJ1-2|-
CASSLSPWGYTF
TGTGCCAGCAGTTTATCCCCTTGGGGCTACACCTTC
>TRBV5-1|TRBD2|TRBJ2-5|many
CASSVVAGAFQETQYF
TGCGCCAGCAGCGTCGTAGCGGGGGCGTTCCAAGAGACCCAGTACTTC
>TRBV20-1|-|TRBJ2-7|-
CSAPRGGDDTYEQYF
TGCAGTGCGCCGAGGGGCGGGGATGATACCTACGAGCAGTACTTC
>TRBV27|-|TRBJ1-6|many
CASSFGGTYNSPLHF
TGTGCCAGCAGTTTCGGGGGAACCTATAATTCACCCCTCCACTTT
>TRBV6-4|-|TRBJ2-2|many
CASSEVGTGELFF
TGTGCCAGCAGTGAGGTGGGCACCGGGGAGCTGTTTTTT
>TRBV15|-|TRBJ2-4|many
CATSRCRLGGENIQYF
TGTGCCACCAGCAGGTGTAGGTTAGGGGGGGAAAACATTCAGTACTTC
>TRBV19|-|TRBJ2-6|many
CASSIRQTSAHSGANVLTF
TGTGCCAGTAGTATAAGGCAGACCAGCGCCCACTCTGGGGCCAACGTCCTGACTTTC
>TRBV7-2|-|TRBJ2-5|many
CASSTPPQQETQYF
TGTGCCAGCAGCACTCCCCCACAGCAAGAGACCCAGTACTTC
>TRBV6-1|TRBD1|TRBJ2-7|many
CASRSTGETYEQYF
TGTGCCAGCAGATCGACAGGGGAGACCTACGAGCAGTACTTC
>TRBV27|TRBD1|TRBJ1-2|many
CASSKQGAGSYTF
TGTGCCAGCAGCAAACAGGGGGCCGGGAGCTACACCTTC
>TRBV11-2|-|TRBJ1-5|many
CASSLAGVGPQHF
TGTGCCAGCAGCTTAGCCGGGGTTGGGCCCCAGCATTTT
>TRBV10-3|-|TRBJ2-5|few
CAISEWRGQETQYF
TGTGCCATCAGTGAGTGGCGGGGACAAGAGACCCAGTACTTC